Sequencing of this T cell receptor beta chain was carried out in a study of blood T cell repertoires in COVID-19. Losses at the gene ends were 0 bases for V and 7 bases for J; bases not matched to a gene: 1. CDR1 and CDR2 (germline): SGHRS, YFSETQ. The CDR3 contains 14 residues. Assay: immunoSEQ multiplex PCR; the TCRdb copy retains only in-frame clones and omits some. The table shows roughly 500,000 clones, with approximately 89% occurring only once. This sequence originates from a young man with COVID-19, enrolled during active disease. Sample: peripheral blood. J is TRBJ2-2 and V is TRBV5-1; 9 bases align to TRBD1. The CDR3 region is CASSLADRGGELFF. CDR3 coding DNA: TGCGCCAGCAGCTTGGCGGACAGGGGCGGGGAGCTGTTTTTT. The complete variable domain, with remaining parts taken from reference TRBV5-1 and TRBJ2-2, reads KAGVTQTPRYLIKTRGQQVTLSCSPISGHRSVSWYQQTPGQGLQFLFEYFSETQRNKGNFPGRFSGRQFSNSRSEMNVSTLELGDSALYLCASSLADRGGELFFGEGSRLTVL.